Listed here is a single TCR beta chain. Germline V lookup: CDR1 SGHKS, CDR2 YYEKEE (reference sequence). The CDR3 runs to 15 residues. The junction had 4 bases not matched to a gene; V was cut back by 0 bases and J by 2 bases. This sample is part of a study of blood T cell repertoires in COVID-19. Study details: Samples representing acute and convalescent COVID-19 were sourced from the United States, Italy and Spain.

Original analysis: Cell counts per sample came from amplifying reference gene primers. Libraries were prepared by immunoSEQ multiplex PCR; TCRdb keeps only in-frame clonotypes and omits some of them. V and J calls and clone size come straight from that table; D and trimming were deduced from the DNA. The sample lists approximately 190,000 clones, about 80% occurring once. This chain uses TRBV5-5 with TRBJ2-7, with 8 bases matching TRBD1. The sequenced material came from peripheral blood. This TCR came from a man in his thirties or forties with active or convalescent COVID-19. The DNA for the CDR3 is TGTGCCAGCAGCTTGGCCGCAGGGGGCGCCTACGAGCAGTACGTC. Its translation is CASSLAAGGAYEQYV.